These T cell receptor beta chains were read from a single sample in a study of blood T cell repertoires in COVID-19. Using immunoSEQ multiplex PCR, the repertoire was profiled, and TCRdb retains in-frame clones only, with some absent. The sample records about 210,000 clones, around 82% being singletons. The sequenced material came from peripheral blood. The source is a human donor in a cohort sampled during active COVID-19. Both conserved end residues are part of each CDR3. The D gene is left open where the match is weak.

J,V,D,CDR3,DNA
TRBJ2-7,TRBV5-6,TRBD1,CASSLVRDRGDYEQYF,TGTGCCAGCAGCTTGGTACGGGACAGGGGGGACTACGAGCAGTACTTC
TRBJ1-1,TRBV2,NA,CASSEARQSAFF,TGTGCCAGCAGTGAAGCGCGGCAGAGCGCTTTCTTT
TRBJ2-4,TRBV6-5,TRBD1,CASSRGGAENIQYF,TGTGCCAGCAGCCGAGGGGGCGCGGAAAACATTCAGTACTTC
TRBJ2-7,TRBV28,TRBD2,CASSLLAGGRYEQYF,TGTGCCAGCAGTTTACTAGCGGGAGGGAGGTACGAGCAGTACTTC
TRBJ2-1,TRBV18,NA,CASSPAGGARDEQFF,TGTGCCAGCTCACCCGCCGGAGGGGCGCGGGATGAGCAGTTCTTC
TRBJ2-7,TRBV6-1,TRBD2,CASSDPGGGPGEQYF,TGTGCCAGCAGTGATCCCGGCGGGGGGCCCGGGGAGCAGTACTTC
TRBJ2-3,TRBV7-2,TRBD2,CASSLVASGGATDTQYF,TGTGCCAGCAGCTTAGTGGCTAGCGGGGGGGCGACAGATACGCAGTATTTT
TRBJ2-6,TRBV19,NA,CASSNRVSGANVLTF,TGTGCCAGTAGTAACAGAGTCTCTGGGGCCAACGTCCTGACTTTC
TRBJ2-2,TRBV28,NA,CASSLNTGELFF,TGTGCCAGCAGCCTCAACACCGGGGAGCTGTTTTTT
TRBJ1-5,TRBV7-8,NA,CASSFGGPNQPQHF,TGTGCCAGCAGCTTCGGGGGGCCCAATCAGCCCCAGCATTTT
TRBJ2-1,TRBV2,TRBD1,CASSSRTGGAVNEQFF,TGTGCCAGCAGTTCAAGAACAGGGGGCGCCGTAAATGAGCAGTTCTTC